A single sample gave rise to the 13 T cell receptor beta chains below, sequenced in a study of CD8+ T cells in alopecia areata. Noted treatment: oral pan-JAK inhibitor, 5-10 mg twice daily. Sequencing used cDNA as its template, made by extracting RNA and reverse transcribing it. Measured with immunoSEQ multiplex PCR; TCRdb has only the in-frame clones, and not every one. The sample has about 250,000 clones, 60% seen once; the top ten hold roughly 0.93%. The sequenced sample was CD4+ T cells sorted from blood, obtained at approximately week 52, from a patient treated with tofacitinib. These receptors were taken from a human donor with alopecia areata.

This clone has just a few counts. V and J are TRBV6-5 and TRBJ2-7; no clear D. The CDR3 loop spans 11 amino acids. Trimming took 5 bases from V and 9 from J, leaving 11 bases between them. CDR1 and CDR2 (germline): MNHEY, SVGAGI. The DNA for the CDR3 is TGTGCCAGCAGTAACCTGTGGGGGCAGTACTTC. Amino acids: CASSNLWGQYF.

The V gene is TRBV7-9, the J gene TRBJ1-6; no firm D call. V lost 5 bases to trimming and J lost 10 bases, with 18 bases between them. The germline V gene encodes CDR1 SEHNR and CDR2 FQNEAQ (reference sequence). This CDR3 is 15 amino acids long. The CDR3 DNA sequence: TGTGCCAGCAGCCCACTCGAGGCAGCGAGATCACCCCTCCACTTT. This encodes CASSPLEAARSPLHF.

The table lists this clone with a count of one. V usage is TRBV29-1 and J usage is TRBJ2-7; no firm D call. V dropped 3 bases and J dropped 6 bases, with 15 bases sitting between them. The CDR3 has 13 amino acids. Germline V lookup: CDR1 SQVTM, CDR2 ANQGSEA. CDR3 in amino acids: CSVDLAGVAEQYF. The CDR3 nucleotides are TGCAGCGTTGACCTCGCTGGCGTGGCCGAGCAGTACTTC.

V gene TRBV6-5 combines with J gene TRBJ2-7, with 11 positions matching TRBD2. The CDR3 runs 13 residues. The V gene end was trimmed by 6 bases and the J gene end by 3 bases; junction bases not matched to a gene: 1. The germline CDR1 and CDR2 sequences are MNHEY and SVGAGI. In nucleotides, the CDR3 is TGTGCCAGCAGGCTAGCGGGGGGCTACGAGCAGTACTTC. Protein sequence: CASRLAGGYEQYF.

CDR3 in DNA: TGTGCCAGCAGTGGGACAGGGACGGAGGAAAACTATGGCTACACCTTC. This translates into CASSGTGTEENYGYTF. The chain employs TRBV6-1 and TRBJ1-2, with 8 bases lining up with TRBD1. The CDR3 totals 16 residues. Germline V gene data show CDR1 as MNHNS and CDR2 as SASEGT. V lost 4 bases, J lost 2 bases, and 9 bases stayed unmatched.

In the case of this clone: Other nucleotide sequences from this sample produce the same CDR3. The chain couples TRBV9 to TRBJ1-6; 8 positions agree with TRBD1. The CDR3 totals 15 residues. Germline V CDR1 and CDR2: SGDLS, YYNGEE. V lost 2 bases to trimming and J lost 10 bases; unmatched junction nucleotides: 8. The CDR3 is CASSVAGTGSSPLHF. DNA of the CDR3: TGTGCCAGCAGCGTCGCCGGGACAGGAAGCTCACCCCTCCACTTT.

The V call is TRBV4-3, the J call TRBJ2-2; D unclear. Germline values: CDR1 LGHNA, CDR2 YSLEER. The CDR3 extends over 14 amino acids. Deletions cut 0 bases from V and 5 bases from J, with 7 bases between. The CDR3 region is CASSQDKVTGELFF. DNA of the CDR3: TGCGCCAGCAGCCAAGATAAAGTAACCGGGGAGCTGTTTTTT.

The chain combines TRBV29-1 with TRBJ1-5, with 10 bases matching TRBD1. After removal of 5 bases from V and 5 bases from J, the junction contained 6 bases not matched to a gene. The CDR3 is 14 residues long. Per the germline V gene, CDR1 is SQVTM and CDR2 is ANQGSEA. CDR3 in DNA: TGCAGCGTTTGTGACAGGGGGCTGGATCAGCCCCAGCATTTT. It is translated as CSVCDRGLDQPQHF.

This chain connects TRBV5-1 to TRBJ1-2, with D possibly TRBD1 on 5 matching bases. Germline CDR1 SGHRS, CDR2 YFSETQ. This CDR3 contains 14 residues. Trimming took off 3 bases at V and 6 bases at J, with 15 bases between the two ends. The CDR3 coding sequence is TGCGCCAGCAGCTCCGGTTTAGGGGAAGATGGCTACACCTTC. Translation gives CASSSGLGEDGYTF.

The chain employs TRBV7-2 and TRBJ2-5, with 12 bases lining up with TRBD2. Germline CDR1 reads SGHTA; CDR2 reads FQGNSA. This CDR3 is 16 amino acids long. With 3 bases clipped from V and 0 bases from J, the junction kept 2 bases outside the gene matches. The CDR3 DNA is TGTGCCAGCAGCTTTGGACTAGCGGGGTACCAAGAGACCCAGTACTTC. This sequence encodes CASSFGLAGYQETQYF.

The chain links TRBV14 to TRBJ2-7; 8 bases match TRBD2. The length of the CDR3 is 14 residues. Looked up from germline, CDR1 is SGHDN and CDR2 is FVKESK. J was trimmed by 2 bases and V by 4 bases; bases with no gene match: 4. CDR3 sequence reads: CASSLKRGPYEQYF. DNA for the CDR3: TGTGCCAGCAGCCTGAAGCGGGGGCCCTACGAGCAGTACTTC.

V usage is TRBV5-1 and J usage is TRBJ2-7; 7 nucleotides agree with TRBD1. In germline, CDR1 is SGHRS, CDR2 YFSETQ. CDR3 length: 14 amino acids. The V gene end was trimmed by 0 bases and the J gene end by 3 bases; junction bases not matched to a gene: 3. CDR3 nucleotides: TGCGCCAGCAGCTTGGACCGACAGGGCTACGAGCAGTACTTC. Translation gives CASSLDRQGYEQYF.

The genes are TRBV7-2 and TRBJ1-1; D is ambiguous. The CDR3 has 15 residues. Per the germline V gene, CDR1 is SGHTA and CDR2 is FQGNSA. The V end lost 5 bases, the J end lost 5 bases, and 18 bases lay between the germline ends. CDR3 protein: CASSPPPGIGTEAFF. In DNA, the CDR3 is TGTGCCAGCAGCCCCCCCCCGGGGATAGGAACTGAAGCTTTCTTT.